This is a list of T cell receptor beta chains from one sample in a study of neurological immune-mediated disorders. One entry per CDR3 protein, called by TCRdb with MiXCR from the 5' RACE reads. The table includes more than 95,000 distinct CDR3 sequences, approximately 11% detected once. The specimen sequenced was PBMCs. Source of these receptors: a female donor with HTLV-1-associated myelopathy (HAM/TSP). Both conserved end residues are part of each CDR3. A D gene is named only where the DNA matches it firmly. Clone sizes are given selectively: once, few, many, or a class where the clone is expanded.

clone size	V gene	J gene	D gene	CDR3 DNA	CDR3 protein
many	TRBV28	TRBJ1-2	.	TGTGCCAGCAGTCCCGAAGGCAGGGCCTTGTCTGGCTACACCTTC	CASSPEGRALSGYTF
many	TRBV5-1	TRBJ2-3	.	TGCGCCAGCAGCTTGGGGGACCTTACAGATACGCAGTATTTT	CASSLGDLTDTQYF
many	TRBV5-1	TRBJ2-3	TRBD2	TGCGCCAGCAGCTCCGCCGGACTAGCGGGGGTAGATACGCAGTATTTT	CASSSAGLAGVDTQYF
many	TRBV7-2	TRBJ2-1	TRBD2	TGTGCCAGCAGCACGACTAGCGGGGGGGCTAGTGAGCAGTTCTTC	CASSTTSGGASEQFF
.	TRBV29-1	TRBJ1-2	.	TGCAGCGTTGAGGAGGGAACCGGCTATGGCTACACCTTC	CSVEEGTGYGYTF
.	TRBV18	TRBJ2-2	.	TGTGCCAGCTCACCATACGGGGACCCCGGGGAGCTGTTTTTT	CASSPYGDPGELFF
many	TRBV4-1	TRBJ2-1	TRBD2	TGCGCCAGCAGCCCCGGGACTAGCCTCAATGAGCAGTTCTTC	CASSPGTSLNEQFF
many	TRBV6-6	TRBJ1-2	TRBD1	TGTGCCAGCAGCCGTGGACAGGGGGCGTTCTATGGCTACACCTTC	CASSRGQGAFYGYTF
.	TRBV11-2	TRBJ2-1	TRBD2	TGTGCCACAAGCGGGGGGGTAAACAATGAGCAGTTCTTC	CATSGGVNNEQFF
many	TRBV20-1	TRBJ2-5	.	TGCAGTGCGGGGGCCGGGAAGACCCAGTACTTC	CSAGAGKTQYF
many	TRBV12-3/TRBV12-4	TRBJ1-5	.	TGTGCCAGCAGCACATCGACCCGAAGGGGGCCCCAGCATTTT	CASSTSTRRGPQHF
many	TRBV12-3/TRBV12-4	TRBJ2-2	.	TGTGCCAGCAGCACCCAAAACACCGGGGAGCTGTTTTTT	CASSTQNTGELFF
many	TRBV14	TRBJ2-3	.	TGTGCCAGCAGCCAAGTGGGGGGCCGAACAGATACGCAGTATTTT	CASSQVGGRTDTQYF
many	TRBV29-1	TRBJ1-2	.	TGCAGCGTTGTAGGATGGGATGAAAACTATGGCTACACCTTC	CSVVGWDENYGYTF
many	TRBV9	TRBJ2-1	TRBD2	TGTGCCAGCAGCGGGGGACTAGCGGGGGGGTATTACAATGAGCAGTTCTTC	CASSGGLAGGYYNEQFF
many	TRBV7-9	TRBJ2-1	.	TGTGCCAGCAGCCCAGCGGGCTCCTACAATGAGCAGTTCTTC	CASSPAGSYNEQFF
many	TRBV2	TRBJ1-3	.	TGTGCCAGGCAGACAGCTGTTAATGGAAACACCATATATTTT	CARQTAVNGNTIYF
.	TRBV6-1	TRBJ2-7	TRBD1	TGTGCCAGCGGGAGAGGGGGACAGGGCTACGAGCAGTACTTC	CASGRGGQGYEQYF
.	TRBV28	TRBJ1-2	.	TGTGCCAGCAGTGACGGGTCCGCGAGGGGAGGCTACACCTTC	CASSDGSARGGYTF
many	TRBV27	TRBJ2-7	.	TGTGCCAGCAGTGTCTCGGGACTCATGTACGAGCAGTACTTC	CASSVSGLMYEQYF
many	TRBV2	TRBJ2-2	.	TGTGCCAGCAGTGAGTCAGGAAACACCGGGGAGCTGTTTTTT	CASSESGNTGELFF
many	TRBV11-2	TRBJ2-1	.	TGTGCCAGCAGCTTTAGCGGGACAGGGAGCGATGAGCAGTTCTTC	CASSFSGTGSDEQFF
.	TRBV9	TRBJ1-1	.	TGTGCCAGCAGCGTAGGGGCAAACACTGAAGCTTTCTTT	CASSVGANTEAFF
many	TRBV5-1	TRBJ2-7	.	TGCGCCAGCAGCTTGGTTGGGGGTTCCTACTACGAGCAGTACTTC	CASSLVGGSYYEQYF
many	TRBV15	TRBJ1-5	.	TGTGCCACCAGCACAGAGCGCCTCCGCGGAAAGCATTTT	CATSTERLRGKHF
many	TRBV5-1	TRBJ1-4	TRBD1	TGCGCCAGCAGCTTCGGGACAGACCAGCGGAAACTGTTTTTT	CASSFGTDQRKLFF
.	TRBV7-9	TRBJ2-1	TRBD2	TGTGCCAGCATCGAGCGGGGGGGCCTCGGCAATGAGCAGTTCTTC	CASIERGGLGNEQFF
many	TRBV11-2	TRBJ1-1	.	TGTGCCAGCAGCGCAGCGAGGACAGCTAACACTGAAGCTTTCTTT	CASSAARTANTEAFF
many	TRBV12-3/TRBV12-4	TRBJ2-3	.	TGTGCCAGCAGTCTAACGAGAGGCACAGATACGCAGTATTTT	CASSLTRGTDTQYF
many	TRBV6-5	TRBJ2-7	.	TGTGCCAGCAGTTACTCGGCGGGGGCGGGATACGAGCAGTACTTC	CASSYSAGAGYEQYF
many	TRBV20-1	TRBJ2-3	.	TGCAGTGCTAGTAGTGGGACCTCCACAGATACGCAGTATTTT	CSASSGTSTDTQYF
few	TRBV6-6	TRBJ1-6	.	TGTGCCCGCCGCGGTTGTGCCCTCCACTTT	CARRGCALHF
many	TRBV20-1	TRBJ2-1	.	TGCAGTGCTAGGGGCAGGGGAGGGAATGAGCAGTTCTTC	CSARGRGGNEQFF
many	TRBV14	TRBJ2-5	TRBD1	TGTGCCAGCAGCCGAGCTACAGGGGGGAAAGAGACCCAGTACTTC	CASSRATGGKETQYF
many	TRBV5-1	TRBJ2-2	.	TGCGCCAGCAGCTCAACAGGGAGGGAAGCCGGGGAGCTGTTTTTT	CASSSTGREAGELFF
many	TRBV27	TRBJ2-7	TRBD1	TGTGCCAGCGGCTACAGGGGTTCCGACGAGCAGTACTTC	CASGYRGSDEQYF
many	TRBV27	TRBJ2-4	.	TGTGCCAGCAGCCCGTGGGGAGGAGGTCCTGTGTCCAAAAACATTCAGTACTTC	CASSPWGGGPVSKNIQYF
many	TRBV12-5	TRBJ2-7	TRBD1	TGTGCTAGTGGCCCCGGGACAGGGAAGTACGAGCAGTACTTC	CASGPGTGKYEQYF
many	TRBV7-2	TRBJ1-2	.	TGTGCCAGCAGCTTAGCGGGGTCCGCGTGGGGCTACACCTTC	CASSLAGSAWGYTF
many	TRBV27	TRBJ2-5	.	TGTGCCAGCAGTTTATCGGGTGAGGGGTTGGGCCAAGAGACCCAGTACTTC	CASSLSGEGLGQETQYF
many	TRBV28	TRBJ2-1	TRBD2	TGTGCCAGCAGTTTAGCGAGGCGGGGGGGCATTGAGCAGTTCTTC	CASSLARRGGIEQFF
many	TRBV5-5	TRBJ2-2	.	TGTGCCAGCGGGGGGCCGAACACCGGGGAGCTGTTTTTT	CASGGPNTGELFF
many	TRBV20-1	TRBJ2-2	.	TGCAGTGCCTACGCCCGGGGCGAGAACACCGGGGAGCTGTTTTTT	CSAYARGENTGELFF
many	TRBV11-2	TRBJ2-2	TRBD2	TGTGCCAGCAGCTTAGTCCGCTCCGGGGGGGGTGCCCCGAACACCGGGGAGCTGTTTTTT	CASSLVRSGGGAPNTGELFF
few	TRBV5-1	TRBJ2-3	.	TGCGCCAGCAACGACCCGGGACGGAGAGCAGATACGCAGTATTTT	CASNDPGRRADTQYF
many	TRBV7-8	TRBJ2-3	TRBD1	TGTGCCAGCAGCTTAGTGTCGGGACAGGGTTCTCCTAGCACAGATACGCAGTATTTT	CASSLVSGQGSPSTDTQYF
.	TRBV9	TRBJ1-5	.	TGTGCCAGCAGCGTAGGAGGGAGCAATCAGCCCCAGCATTTT	CASSVGGSNQPQHF
many	TRBV5-1	TRBJ2-2	.	TGCGCCAGCAGCTGGGGGGACAGATCCACCGGGGAGCTGTTTTTT	CASSWGDRSTGELFF
many	TRBV2	TRBJ2-2	.	TGTGCCAGCAATGAACAGATGAACACCGGGGAGCTGTTTTTT	CASNEQMNTGELFF
.	TRBV6-5	TRBJ2-7	TRBD2	TGTGCCAGCAGCCTAGCGGGGGACTCCTACGAGCAGTACTTC	CASSLAGDSYEQYF
few	TRBV7-8	TRBJ1-5	.	TGTGCCAGCAGCCTCAGGGTGGAGCAGCCCCAGCATTTT	CASSLRVEQPQHF
many	TRBV5-1	TRBJ1-1	.	TGCGCCAGCAGCTTGTTGGCATGGAGGGACACTGAAGCTTTCTTT	CASSLLAWRDTEAFF
many	TRBV20-1	TRBJ2-3	.	TGCAGTGCTAGATCCCAGCGGTATAGCACAGATACGCAGTATTTT	CSARSQRYSTDTQYF